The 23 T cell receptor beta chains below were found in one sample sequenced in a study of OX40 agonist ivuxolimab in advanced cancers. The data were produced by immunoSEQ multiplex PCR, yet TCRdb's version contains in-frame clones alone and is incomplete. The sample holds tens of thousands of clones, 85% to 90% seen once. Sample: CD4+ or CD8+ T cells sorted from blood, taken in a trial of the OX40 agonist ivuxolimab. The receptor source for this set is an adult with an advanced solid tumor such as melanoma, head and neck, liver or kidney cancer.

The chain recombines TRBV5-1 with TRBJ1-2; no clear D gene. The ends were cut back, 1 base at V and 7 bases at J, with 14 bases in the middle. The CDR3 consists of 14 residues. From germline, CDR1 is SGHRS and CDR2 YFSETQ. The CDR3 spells CASSLNLGLGGYTF. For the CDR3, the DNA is TGCGCCAGCAGCTTGAATCTAGGGCTGGGTGGCTACACCTTC.

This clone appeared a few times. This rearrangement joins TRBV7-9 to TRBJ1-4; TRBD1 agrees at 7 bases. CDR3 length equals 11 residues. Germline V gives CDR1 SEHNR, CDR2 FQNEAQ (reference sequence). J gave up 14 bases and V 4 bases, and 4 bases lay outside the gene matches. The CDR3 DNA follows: TGTGCCAGCAGCTCTGGACAGGTGCTGTTTTTT. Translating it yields CASSSGQVLFF.

This CDR3 is CASSYSGFIEAFF. The CDR3 DNA sequence: TGTGCCAGCAGTTACTCAGGGTTCATCGAAGCTTTCTTT. The chain recombines TRBV6-5 with TRBJ1-1; D ambiguous. With 0 bases removed from V and 8 bases from J, the gap between germline ends came to 10 bases. CDR1 is MNHEY, CDR2 SVGAGI, per germline. This CDR3 contains 13 residues.

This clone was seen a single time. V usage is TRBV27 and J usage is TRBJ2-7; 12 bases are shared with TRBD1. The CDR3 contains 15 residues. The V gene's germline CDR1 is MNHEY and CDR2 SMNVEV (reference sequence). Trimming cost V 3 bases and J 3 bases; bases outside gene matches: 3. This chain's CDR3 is CASSFGTGGNYEQYF. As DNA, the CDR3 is TGTGCCAGCAGTTTTGGGACAGGGGGCAACTACGAGCAGTACTTC.

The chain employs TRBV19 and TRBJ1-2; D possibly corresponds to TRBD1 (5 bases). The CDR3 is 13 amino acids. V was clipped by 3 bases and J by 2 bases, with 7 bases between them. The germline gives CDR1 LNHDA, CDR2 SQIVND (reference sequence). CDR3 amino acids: CASSIAGNYGYTF. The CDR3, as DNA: TGTGCCAGTAGTATTGCAGGGAACTATGGCTACACCTTC. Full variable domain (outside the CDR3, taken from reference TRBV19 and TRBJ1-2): DGGITQSPKYLFRKEGQNVTLSCEQNLNHDAMYWYRQDPGQGLRLIYYSQIVNDFQKGDIAEGYSVSREKKESFPLTVTSAQKNPTAFYLCASSIAGNYGYTFGSGTRLTVV.

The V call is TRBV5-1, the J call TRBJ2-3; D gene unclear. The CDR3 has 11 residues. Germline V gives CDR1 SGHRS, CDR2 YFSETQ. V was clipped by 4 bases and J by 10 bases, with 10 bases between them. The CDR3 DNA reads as TGCGCCAGCAGCCCGGGTTTCGCGCAGTATTTT. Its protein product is CASSPGFAQYF.

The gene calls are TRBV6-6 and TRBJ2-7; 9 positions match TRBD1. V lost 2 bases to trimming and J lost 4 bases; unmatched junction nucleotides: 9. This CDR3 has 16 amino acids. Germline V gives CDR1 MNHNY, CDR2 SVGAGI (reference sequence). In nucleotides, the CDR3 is TGTGCCAGCAGTTACCTCGATGGGGACAGGGCTTACGAGCAGTACTTC. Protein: CASSYLDGDRAYEQYF.

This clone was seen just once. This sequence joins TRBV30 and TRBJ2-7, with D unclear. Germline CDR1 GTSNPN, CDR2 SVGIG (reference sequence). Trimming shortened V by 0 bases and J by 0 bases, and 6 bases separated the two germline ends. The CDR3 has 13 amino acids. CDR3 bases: TGTGCCTGGAGTGTAGGTTACTCCTACGAGCAGTACTTC. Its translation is CAWSVGYSYEQYF.

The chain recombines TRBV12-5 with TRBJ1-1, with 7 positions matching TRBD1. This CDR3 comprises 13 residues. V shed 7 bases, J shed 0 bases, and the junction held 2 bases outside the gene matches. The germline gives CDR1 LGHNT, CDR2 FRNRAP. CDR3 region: CASAGTVNTEAFF. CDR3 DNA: TGTGCTAGTGCCGGGACAGTGAACACTGAAGCTTTCTTT.

The chain's CDR3 is CASSGGSWSDTQYF. CDR3 sequence (DNA): TGTGCCAGCAGCGGAGGGTCATGGTCAGATACGCAGTATTTT. The chain couples TRBV9 to TRBJ2-3; TRBD2 might be the D (5 bases). Germline CDR1 and CDR2: SGDLS and YYNGEE. Between the trimmed V and J ends, which lost 3 bases and 4 bases, there was a span of 12 bases. The CDR3 runs to 14 residues.

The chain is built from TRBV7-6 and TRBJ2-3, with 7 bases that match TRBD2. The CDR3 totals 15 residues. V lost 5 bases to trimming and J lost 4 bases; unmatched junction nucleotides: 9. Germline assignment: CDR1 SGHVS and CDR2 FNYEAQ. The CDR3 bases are TGTGCCAGCAGCCAGACTAGCCAGGAATCAGATACGCAGTATTTT. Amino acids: CASSQTSQESDTQYF. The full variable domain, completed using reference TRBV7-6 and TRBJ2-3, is GAGVSQSPRYKVTKRGQDVALRCDPISGHVSLYWYRQALGQGPEFLTYFNYEAQQDKSGLPNDRFSAERPEGSISTLTIQRTEQRDSAMYRCASSQTSQESDTQYFGPGTRLTVL.

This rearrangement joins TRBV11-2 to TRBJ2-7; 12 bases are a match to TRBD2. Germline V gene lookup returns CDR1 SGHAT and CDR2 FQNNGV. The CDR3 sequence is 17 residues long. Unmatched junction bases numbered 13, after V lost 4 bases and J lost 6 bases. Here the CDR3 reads CASSSATSGRRDLEQYF. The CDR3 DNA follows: TGTGCCAGCAGCTCGGCGACTAGCGGGAGAAGGGACCTCGAGCAGTACTTC.

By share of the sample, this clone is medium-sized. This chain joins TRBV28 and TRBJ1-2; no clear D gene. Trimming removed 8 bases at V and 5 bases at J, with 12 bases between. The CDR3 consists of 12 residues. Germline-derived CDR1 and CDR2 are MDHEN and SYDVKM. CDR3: CASGGRSYGYTF. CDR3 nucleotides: TGTGCCAGCGGTGGTCGCAGTTATGGCTACACCTTC.

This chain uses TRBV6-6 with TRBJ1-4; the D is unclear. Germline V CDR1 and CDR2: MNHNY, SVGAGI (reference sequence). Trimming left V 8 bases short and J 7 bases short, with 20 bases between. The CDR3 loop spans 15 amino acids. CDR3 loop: CASAQLNGIAEKLFF. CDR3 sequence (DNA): TGTGCCAGCGCCCAACTAAACGGGATCGCTGAAAAACTGTTTTTT.

The DNA of the CDR3 is TGTGCCAGCAGCGCTGGGGGTAGTGGGGAGACCCAGTACTTC. Protein sequence: CASSAGGSGETQYF. The genes are TRBV7-3 and TRBJ2-5; possibly TRBD1 or TRBD2 for D (5 bases each). Trimming pared 5 bases from V and 5 bases from J, leaving 15 bases between. CDR1 SGHTA and CDR2 FQGTGA come from the germline V gene. The CDR3 extends over 14 amino acids.

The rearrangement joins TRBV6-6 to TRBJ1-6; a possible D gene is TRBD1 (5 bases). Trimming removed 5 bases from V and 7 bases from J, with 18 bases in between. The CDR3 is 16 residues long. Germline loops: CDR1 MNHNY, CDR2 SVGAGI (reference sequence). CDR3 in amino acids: CASSQPPAGRNSPLHF. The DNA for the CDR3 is TGTGCCAGCAGTCAACCCCCGGCAGGGAGGAATTCACCCCTCCACTTT.

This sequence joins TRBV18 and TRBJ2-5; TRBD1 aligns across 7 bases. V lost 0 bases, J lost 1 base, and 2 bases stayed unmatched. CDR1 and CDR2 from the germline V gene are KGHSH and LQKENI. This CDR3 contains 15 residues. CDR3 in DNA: TGTGCCAGCTCACCACCCGGGACAGCCCAAGAGACCCAGTACTTC. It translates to CASSPPGTAQETQYF.

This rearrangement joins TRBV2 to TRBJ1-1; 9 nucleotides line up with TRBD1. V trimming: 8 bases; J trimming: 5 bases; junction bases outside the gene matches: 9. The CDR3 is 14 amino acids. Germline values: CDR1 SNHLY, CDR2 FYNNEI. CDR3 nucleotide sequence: TGTGCCAGCGATACAGGGGGCGAGGAGACTGAAGCTTTCTTT. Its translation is CASDTGGEETEAFF. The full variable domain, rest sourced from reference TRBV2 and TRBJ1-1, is EPEVTQTPSHQVTQMGQEVILRCVPISNHLYFYWYRQILGQKVEFLVSFYNNEISEKSEIFDDQFSVERPDGSNFTLKIRSTKLEDSAMYFCASDTGGEETEAFFGQGTRLTVV.

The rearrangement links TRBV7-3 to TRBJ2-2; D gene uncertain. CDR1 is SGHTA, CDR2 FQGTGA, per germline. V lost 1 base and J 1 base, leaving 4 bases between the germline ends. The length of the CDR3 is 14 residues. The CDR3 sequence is CASSLNLNTGELFF. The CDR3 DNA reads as TGTGCCAGCAGCTTAAACCTGAACACCGGGGAGCTGTTTTTT. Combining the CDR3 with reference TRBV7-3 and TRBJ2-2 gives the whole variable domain GAGVSQTPSNKVTEKGKYVELRCDPISGHTALYWYRQSLGQGPEFLIYFQGTGAADDSGLPNDRFFAVRPEGSVSTLKIQRTERGDSAVYLCASSLNLNTGELFFGEGSRLTVL.

CDR3 sequence (DNA): TGTGCCAGCAGCCCTCCCCCGGCAGGGTTCTCCCCAAAGGAGGCTTTCTTT. This encodes CASSPPPAGFSPKEAFF. The chain recombines TRBV7-8 with TRBJ1-1, with a weak D call TRBD1 (5 bases). The V gene's germline CDR1 is SGHVS and CDR2 FQNEAQ. Trimming stripped 5 bases from V and 11 bases from J, with 30 bases between. The CDR3 consists of 17 residues.

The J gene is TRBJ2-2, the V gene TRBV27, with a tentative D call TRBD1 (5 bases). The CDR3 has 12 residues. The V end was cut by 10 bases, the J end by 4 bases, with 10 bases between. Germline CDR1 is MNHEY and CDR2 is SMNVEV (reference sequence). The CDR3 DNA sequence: TGTGCCACCCAAAGGGGCACCGGGGAGCTGTTTTTT. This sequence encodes CATQRGTGELFF.

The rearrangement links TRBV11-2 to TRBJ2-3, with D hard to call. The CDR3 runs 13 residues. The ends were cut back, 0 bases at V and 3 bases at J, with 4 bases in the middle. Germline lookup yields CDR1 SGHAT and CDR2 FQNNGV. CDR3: CASSLDRTDTQYF. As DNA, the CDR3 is TGTGCCAGCAGCTTAGATAGGACAGATACGCAGTATTTT.

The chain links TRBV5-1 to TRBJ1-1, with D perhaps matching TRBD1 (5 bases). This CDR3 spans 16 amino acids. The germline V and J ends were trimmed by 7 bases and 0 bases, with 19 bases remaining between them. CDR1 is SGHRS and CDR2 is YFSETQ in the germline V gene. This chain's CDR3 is CASRAFKTAMNTEAFF. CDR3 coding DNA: TGCGCCAGCCGCGCGTTTAAGACAGCCATGAACACTGAAGCTTTCTTT. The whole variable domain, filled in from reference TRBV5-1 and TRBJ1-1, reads KAGVTQTPRYLIKTRGQQVTLSCSPISGHRSVSWYQQTPGQGLQFLFEYFSETQRNKGNFPGRFSGRQFSNSRSEMNVSTLELGDSALYLCASRAFKTAMNTEAFFGQGTRLTVV.